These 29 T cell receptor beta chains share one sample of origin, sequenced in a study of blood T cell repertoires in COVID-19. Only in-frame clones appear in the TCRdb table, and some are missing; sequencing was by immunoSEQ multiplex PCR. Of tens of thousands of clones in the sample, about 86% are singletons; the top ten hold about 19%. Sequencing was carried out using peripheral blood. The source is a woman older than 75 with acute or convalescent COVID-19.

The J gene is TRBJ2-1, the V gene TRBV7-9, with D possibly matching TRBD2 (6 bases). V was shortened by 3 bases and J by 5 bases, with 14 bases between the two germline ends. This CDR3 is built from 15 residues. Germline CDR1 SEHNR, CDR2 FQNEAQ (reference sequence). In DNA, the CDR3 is TGTGCCAGCAGCTTGGTAGGGACTGGCCACAATGAGCAGTTCTTC. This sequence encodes CASSLVGTGHNEQFF.

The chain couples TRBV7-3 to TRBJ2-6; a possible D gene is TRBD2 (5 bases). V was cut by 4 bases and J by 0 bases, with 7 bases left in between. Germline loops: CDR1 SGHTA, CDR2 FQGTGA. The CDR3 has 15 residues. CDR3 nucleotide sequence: TGTGCCAGCAGCTCCGGGAACTCTGGGGCCAACGTCCTGACTTTC. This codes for CASSSGNSGANVLTF.

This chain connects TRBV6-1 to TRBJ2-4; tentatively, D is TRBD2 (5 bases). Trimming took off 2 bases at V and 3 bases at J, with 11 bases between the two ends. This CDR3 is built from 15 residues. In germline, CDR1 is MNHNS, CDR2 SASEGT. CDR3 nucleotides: TGTGCCAGCAGTGAAATGGGAGCAGGCAAAAACATTCAGTACTTC. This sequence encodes CASSEMGAGKNIQYF.

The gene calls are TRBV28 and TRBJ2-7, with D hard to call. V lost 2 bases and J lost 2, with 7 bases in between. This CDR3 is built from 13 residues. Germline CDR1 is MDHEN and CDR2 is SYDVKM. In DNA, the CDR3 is TGTGCCAGCAGTTTAGGGCAGCCCTACGAGCAGTACTTC. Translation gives CASSLGQPYEQYF. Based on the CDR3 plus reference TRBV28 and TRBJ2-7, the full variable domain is DVKVTQSSRYLVKRTGEKVFLECVQDMDHENMFWYRQDPGLGLRLIYFSYDVKMKEKGDIPEGYSVSREKKERFSLILESASTNQTSMYLCASSLGQPYEQYFGPGTRLTVT.

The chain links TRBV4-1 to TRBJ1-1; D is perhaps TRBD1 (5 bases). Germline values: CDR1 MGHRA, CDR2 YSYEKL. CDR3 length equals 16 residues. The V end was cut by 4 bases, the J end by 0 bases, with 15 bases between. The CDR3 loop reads CASSLGTAAMNTEAFF. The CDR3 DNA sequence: TGCGCCAGCAGCCTGGGGACTGCAGCCATGAACACTGAAGCTTTCTTT.

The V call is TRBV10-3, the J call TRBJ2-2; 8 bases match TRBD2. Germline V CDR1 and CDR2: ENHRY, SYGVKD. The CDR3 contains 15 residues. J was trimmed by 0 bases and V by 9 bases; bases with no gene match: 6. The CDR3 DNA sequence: TGTGCCATGACCAGCGGGGGCGCGAACACCGGGGAGCTGTTTTTT. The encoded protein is CAMTSGGANTGELFF.

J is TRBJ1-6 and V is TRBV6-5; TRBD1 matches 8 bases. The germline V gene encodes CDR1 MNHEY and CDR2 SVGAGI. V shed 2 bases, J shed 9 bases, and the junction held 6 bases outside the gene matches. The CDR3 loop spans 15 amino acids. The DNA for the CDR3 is TGTGCCAGCAGTTACGCCCGGGACAGGCCTTCACCCCTCCACTTT. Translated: CASSYARDRPSPLHF.

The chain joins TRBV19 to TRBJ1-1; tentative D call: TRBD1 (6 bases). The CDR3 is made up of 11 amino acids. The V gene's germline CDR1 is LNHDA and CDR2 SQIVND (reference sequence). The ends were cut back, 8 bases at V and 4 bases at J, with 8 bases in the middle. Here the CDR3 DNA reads TGTGCCAGTCAGGGGATCACTGAAGCTTTCTTT. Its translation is CASQGITEAFF.

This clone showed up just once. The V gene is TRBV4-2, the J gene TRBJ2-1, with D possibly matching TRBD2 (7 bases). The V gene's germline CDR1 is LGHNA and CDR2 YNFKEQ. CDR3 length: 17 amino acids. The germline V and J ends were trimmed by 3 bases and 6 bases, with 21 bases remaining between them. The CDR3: CASSQEGTRGGSNEQFF. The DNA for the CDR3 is TGTGCCAGCAGCCAGGAAGGCACAAGGGGGGGCAGCAATGAGCAGTTCTTC.

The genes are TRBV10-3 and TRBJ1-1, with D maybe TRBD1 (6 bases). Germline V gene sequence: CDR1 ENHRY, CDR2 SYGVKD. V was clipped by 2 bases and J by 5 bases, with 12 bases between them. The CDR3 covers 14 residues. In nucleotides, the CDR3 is TGTGCCATCAGTGAGGCCAGGGGCGGAACTGAAGCTTTCTTT. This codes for CAISEARGGTEAFF.

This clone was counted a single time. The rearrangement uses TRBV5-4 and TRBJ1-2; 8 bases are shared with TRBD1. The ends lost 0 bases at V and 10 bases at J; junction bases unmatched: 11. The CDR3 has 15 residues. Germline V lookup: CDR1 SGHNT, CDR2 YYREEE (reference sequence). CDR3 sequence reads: CASSLVVTGGSDYTF. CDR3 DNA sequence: TGTGCCAGCAGCTTGGTTGTAACAGGGGGAAGTGACTACACCTTC. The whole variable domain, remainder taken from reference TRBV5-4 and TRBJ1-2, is ETGVTQSPTHLIKTRGQQVTLRCSSQSGHNTVSWYQQALGQGPQFIFQYYREEENGRGNFPPRFSGLQFPNYSSELNVNALELDDSALYLCASSLVVTGGSDYTFGSGTRLTVV.

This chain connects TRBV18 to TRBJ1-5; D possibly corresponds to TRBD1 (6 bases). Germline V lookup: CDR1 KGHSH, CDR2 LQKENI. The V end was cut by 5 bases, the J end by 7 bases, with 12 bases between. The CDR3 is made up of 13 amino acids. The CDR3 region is CASSWAGEQPQHF. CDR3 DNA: TGTGCCAGCTCATGGGCAGGGGAACAGCCCCAGCATTTT.

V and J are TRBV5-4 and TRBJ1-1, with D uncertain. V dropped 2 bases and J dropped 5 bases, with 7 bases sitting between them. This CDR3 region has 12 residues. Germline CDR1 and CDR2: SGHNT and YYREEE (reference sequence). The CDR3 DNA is TGTGCCAGCAGCTTTAGAGGGACTGAAGCTTTCTTT. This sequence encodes CASSFRGTEAFF.

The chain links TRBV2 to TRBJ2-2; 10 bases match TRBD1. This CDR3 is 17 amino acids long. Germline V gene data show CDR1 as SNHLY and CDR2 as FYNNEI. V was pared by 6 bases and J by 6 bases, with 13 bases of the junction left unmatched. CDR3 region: CASSLGPGQGISGELFF. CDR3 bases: TGTGCCAGCAGCCTGGGGCCGGGACAGGGGATTTCCGGGGAGCTGTTTTTT. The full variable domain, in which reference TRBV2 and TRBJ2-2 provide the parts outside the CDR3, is EPEVTQTPSHQVTQMGQEVILRCVPISNHLYFYWYRQILGQKVEFLVSFYNNEISEKSEIFDDQFSVERPDGSNFTLKIRSTKLEDSAMYFCASSLGPGQGISGELFFGEGSRLTVL.

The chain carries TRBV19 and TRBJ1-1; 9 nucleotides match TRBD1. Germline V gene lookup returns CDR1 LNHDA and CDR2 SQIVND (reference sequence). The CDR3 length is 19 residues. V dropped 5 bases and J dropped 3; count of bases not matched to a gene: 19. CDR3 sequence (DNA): TGTGCCAGTAGTCCTAAGGGCCGGGACAGGGAAGAAATGGACACTGAAGCTTTCTTT. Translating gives CASSPKGRDREEMDTEAFF.

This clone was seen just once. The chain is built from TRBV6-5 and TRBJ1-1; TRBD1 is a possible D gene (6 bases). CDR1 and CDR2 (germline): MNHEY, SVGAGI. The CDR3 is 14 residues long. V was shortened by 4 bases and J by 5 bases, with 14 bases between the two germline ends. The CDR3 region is CASSFQGRVTEAFF. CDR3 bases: TGTGCCAGCAGTTTCCAGGGGCGGGTGACTGAAGCTTTCTTT.

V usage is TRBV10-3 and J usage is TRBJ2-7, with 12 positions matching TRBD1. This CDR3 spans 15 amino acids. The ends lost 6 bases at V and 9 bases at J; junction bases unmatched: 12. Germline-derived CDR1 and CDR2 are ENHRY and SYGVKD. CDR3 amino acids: CAISGGDRGRSGQYF. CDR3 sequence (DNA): TGTGCCATCAGCGGGGGGGACAGGGGGCGTTCTGGGCAGTACTTC.

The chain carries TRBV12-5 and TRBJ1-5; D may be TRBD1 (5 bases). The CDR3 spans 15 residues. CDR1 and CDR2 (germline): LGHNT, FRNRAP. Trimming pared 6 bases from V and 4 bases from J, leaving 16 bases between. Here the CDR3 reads CASGTGVTWNQPQHF. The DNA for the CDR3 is TGTGCTAGTGGGACGGGGGTTACGTGGAATCAGCCCCAGCATTTT. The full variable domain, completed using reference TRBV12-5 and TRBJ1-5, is DARVTQTPRHKVTEMGQEVTMRCQPILGHNTVFWYRQTMMQGLELLAYFRNRAPLDDSGMPKDRFSAEMPDATLATLKIQPSEPRDSAVYFCASGTGVTWNQPQHFGDGTRLSIL.

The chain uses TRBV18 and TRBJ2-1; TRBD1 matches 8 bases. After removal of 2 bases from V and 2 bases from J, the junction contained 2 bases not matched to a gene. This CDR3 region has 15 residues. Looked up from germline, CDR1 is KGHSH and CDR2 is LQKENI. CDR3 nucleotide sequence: TGTGCCAGCTCACCAGGACAGGGTGCCTACAATGAGCAGTTCTTC. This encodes CASSPGQGAYNEQFF.

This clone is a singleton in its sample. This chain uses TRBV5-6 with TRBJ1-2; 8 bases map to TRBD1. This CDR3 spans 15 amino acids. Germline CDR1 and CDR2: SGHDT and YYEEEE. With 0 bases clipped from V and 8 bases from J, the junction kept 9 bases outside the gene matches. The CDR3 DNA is TGTGCCAGCAGCTTGGCCCCTGGACAGGGCTCCGGCTACACCTTC. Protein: CASSLAPGQGSGYTF. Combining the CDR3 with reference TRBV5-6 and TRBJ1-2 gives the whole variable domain DAGVTQSPTHLIKTRGQQVTLRCSPKSGHDTVSWYQQALGQGPQFIFQYYEEEERQRGNFPDRFSGHQFPNYSSELNVNALLLGDSALYLCASSLAPGQGSGYTFGSGTRLTVV.

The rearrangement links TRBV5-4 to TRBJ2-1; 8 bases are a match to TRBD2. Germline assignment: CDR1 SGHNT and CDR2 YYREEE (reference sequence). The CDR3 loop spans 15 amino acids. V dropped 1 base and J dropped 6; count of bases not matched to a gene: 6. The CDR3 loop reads CASSLIGTRSNEQFF. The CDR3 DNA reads TGTGCCAGCAGCTTGATCGGGACTAGATCCAATGAGCAGTTCTTC.

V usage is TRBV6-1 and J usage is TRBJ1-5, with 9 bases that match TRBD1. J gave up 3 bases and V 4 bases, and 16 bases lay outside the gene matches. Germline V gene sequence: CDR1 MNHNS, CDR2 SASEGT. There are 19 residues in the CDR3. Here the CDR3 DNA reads TGTGCCAGCAGTGTTCTCGGACAGGGGAGAGGTAGGGACAATCAGCCCCAGCATTTT. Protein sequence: CASSVLGQGRGRDNQPQHF.

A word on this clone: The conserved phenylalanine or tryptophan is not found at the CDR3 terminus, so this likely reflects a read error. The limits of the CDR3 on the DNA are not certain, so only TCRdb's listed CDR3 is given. CDR3 sequence reads: CASSPPWEGDLQI. The chain joins TRBV18 to TRBJ1-1; TRBD1, as called in the table, went unchecked against the DNA. The CDR3 has 13 residues if both end residues are counted. Germline V gives CDR1 KGHSH, CDR2 LQKENI.

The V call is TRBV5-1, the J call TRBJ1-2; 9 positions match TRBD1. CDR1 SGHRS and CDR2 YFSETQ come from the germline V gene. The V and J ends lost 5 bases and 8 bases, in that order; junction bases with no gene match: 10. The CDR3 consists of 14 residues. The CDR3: CASRTGTGPGGYTF. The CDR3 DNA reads TGCGCCAGCAGGACCGGGACAGGGCCGGGCGGCTACACCTTC.

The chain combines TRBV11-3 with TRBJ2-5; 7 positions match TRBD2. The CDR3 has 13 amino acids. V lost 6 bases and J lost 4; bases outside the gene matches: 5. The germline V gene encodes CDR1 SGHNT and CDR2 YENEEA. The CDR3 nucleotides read TGTGCCAGCAGTTCCGGGACTACAGAGACCCAGTACTTC. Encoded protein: CASSSGTTETQYF.

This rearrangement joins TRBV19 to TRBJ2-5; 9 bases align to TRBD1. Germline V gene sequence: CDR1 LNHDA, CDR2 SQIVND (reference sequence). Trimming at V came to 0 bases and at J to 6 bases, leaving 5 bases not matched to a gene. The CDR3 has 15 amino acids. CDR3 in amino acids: CASSIEGTGKQTQYF. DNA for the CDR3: TGTGCCAGTAGTATAGAAGGGACAGGGAAGCAGACCCAGTACTTC.

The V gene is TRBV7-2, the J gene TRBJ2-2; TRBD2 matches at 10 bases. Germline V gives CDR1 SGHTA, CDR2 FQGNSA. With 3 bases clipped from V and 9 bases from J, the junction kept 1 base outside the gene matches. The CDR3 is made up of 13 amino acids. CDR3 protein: CASSLGLARELFF. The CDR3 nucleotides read TGTGCCAGCAGCTTGGGACTAGCGAGGGAGCTGTTTTTT.

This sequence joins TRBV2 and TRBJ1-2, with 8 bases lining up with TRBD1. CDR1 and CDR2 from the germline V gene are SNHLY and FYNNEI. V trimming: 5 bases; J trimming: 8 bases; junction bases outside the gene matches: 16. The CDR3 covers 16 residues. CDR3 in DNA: TGTGCCAGCAGTCTCGGGCCAGGGGGCGTCCAAAGGGGCTACACCTTC. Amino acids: CASSLGPGGVQRGYTF. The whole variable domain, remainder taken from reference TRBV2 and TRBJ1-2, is EPEVTQTPSHQVTQMGQEVILRCVPISNHLYFYWYRQILGQKVEFLVSFYNNEISEKSEIFDDQFSVERPDGSNFTLKIRSTKLEDSAMYFCASSLGPGGVQRGYTFGSGTRLTVV.

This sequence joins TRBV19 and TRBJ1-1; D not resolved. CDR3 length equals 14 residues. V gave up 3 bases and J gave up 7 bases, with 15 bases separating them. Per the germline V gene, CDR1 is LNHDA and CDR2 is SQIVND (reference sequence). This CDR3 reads CASSIGPWEGEAFF. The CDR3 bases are TGTGCCAGTAGTATCGGCCCCTGGGAGGGTGAAGCTTTCTTT.